The 5 T cell receptor beta chains below all came from one sample that was sequenced in a study of CD8 T cells in ankylosing spondylitis (dated by TCRdb to about 2017). Their target antigens are unknown. Overall results and qualifications from the work: Blood from ankylosing spondylitis patients appeared to be characterized by a TCR beta motif composed of under 10 highly homologous amino acid variants.

The library was made by 5' RACE. Sequencing instrument: Illumina HiSeq 2500. TCRdb reanalyzed the raw reads on its own, using fastp at Q25 for trimming and MiXCR for clone calling, and kept in-frame beta chains. A single entry per CDR3 protein holds the most common genes and DNA from its merged rows. The sample includes over 700,000 distinct CDR3 sequences, with roughly 19% observed a single time. The biggest ten clones account for around a fifth of the sample. Sequenced material: blood, either unsorted or a sorted T cell fraction (not recorded which). The receptors here all came from a male donor with ankylosing spondylitis.

This clonotype was counted only a few times. The V call is TRBV5-1, the J call TRBJ2-1, with TRBD1 matching 7 bases. CDR1 is SGHRS and CDR2 is YFSETQ in the germline V gene. J lost 3 bases, V lost 6 bases, and 9 bases had no gene match. The CDR3 length is 15 residues. The CDR3 coding sequence is TGCGCCAGCAAGGGGGATCCAGGGGGCTACAATGAGCAGTTCTTC. Its protein product is CASKGDPGGYNEQFF.

V gene TRBV7-6 combines with J gene TRBJ2-7; D call uncertain. The V gene's germline CDR1 is SGHVS and CDR2 FNYEAQ. Trimming pared 6 bases from V and 0 bases from J, leaving 12 bases between. This CDR3 is 14 amino acids long. In DNA, the CDR3 is TGTGCCAGCAGTCCCTCGGACCTCTCCTACGAGCAGTACTTC. It codes for CASSPSDLSYEQYF.

The chain joins TRBV12-3 or TRBV12-4 to TRBJ2-3, with D possibly being TRBD2 (6 bases). The germline V and J ends were trimmed by 4 bases and 2 bases, with 16 bases remaining between them. The CDR3 extends over 16 amino acids. For the CDR3, the DNA is TGTGCCAGCAGTTGGGCCGGGACTTCTACCACAGATACGCAGTATTTT. Its protein product is CASSWAGTSTTDTQYF.

The chain couples TRBV4-1 to TRBJ1-2; no firm D call. The V gene lost 0 bases and the J gene lost 0 bases, with 8 bases spanning the gap. This CDR3 spans 15 amino acids. Germline V lookup: CDR1 MGHRA, CDR2 YSYEKL. The CDR3 nucleotides are TGCGCCAGCAGCCAAGAGCAGAAAGCTAACTATGGCTACACCTTC. Its protein product is CASSQEQKANYGYTF.

This clonotype was observed a few times. The rearrangement uses TRBV24-1 and TRBJ2-2; no clear D gene. V was cut by 5 bases and J by 6 bases, with 9 bases left in between. The CDR3 is 13 residues long. Germline assignment: CDR1 KGHDR and CDR2 SFDVKD. The CDR3 loop is CATSATTPGELFF. CDR3 in DNA: TGTGCCACCAGTGCCACCACACCCGGGGAGCTGTTTTTT.